This T cell receptor beta chain was sequenced in a study of follicular helper T cells after annual influenza vaccination. At the level of the study: For some subjects, blood spans the 2013-2014, 2014-2015 and 2015-2016 annual vaccinations. Study-wide results and limits: Undersampling of larger non-cTfh compartments could not be excluded.

The CDR3 has 16 amino acids. The V end lost 4 bases, the J end lost 11 bases, and 23 bases lay between the germline ends. CDR1 SEHNR and CDR2 FQNEAQ come from the germline V gene (reference sequence). Donors were community-dwelling with no influenza vaccine in the prior 6 months. On this clone: Its target is unknown.

TCRdb's copy holds only in-frame clones and misses some; the assay was immunoSEQ multiplex PCR. The sample yields 10,000 or so clones, around 80% seen once. This chain uses TRBV7-9 with TRBJ1-4; D gene unclear. Sample: CXCR5- memory CD4+ T cells sorted from blood, taken 6 weeks after influenza vaccination. The clonotype comes from an adult who received the influenza vaccine. CDR3 protein: CASSSSGRNLFAKLFF. Written as DNA, the CDR3 is TGTGCCAGCAGCTCCTCAGGCCGGAACCTGTTTGCGAAACTGTTTTTT. Full variable domain (outside the CDR3, taken from reference TRBV7-9 and TRBJ1-4): DTGVSQNPRHKITKRGQNVTFRCDPISEHNRLYWYRQTLGQGPEFLTYFQNEAQLEKSRLLSDRFSAERPKGSFSTLEIQRTEQGDSAMYLCASSSSGRNLFAKLFFGSGTQLSVL.